This T cell receptor beta chain was identified in a study of OX40 agonist ivuxolimab in advanced cancers. Looking at the study overall: It was ivuxolimab, an agonistic anti-OX40 (CD134) antibody, that patients were treated with. Hepatocellular carcinoma, melanoma, renal cell or head and neck cancer was diagnosed in the dose-escalation patients. Study-wide points: Both CD4+ and CD8+ T cell populations in blood had undergone clonal expansion by week 6 at 0.1 to 3.0 mg/kg.

The table came from immunoSEQ multiplex PCR; TCRdb's copy has only in-frame clones and leaves some out. Altogether about 80,000 clones are present, 94% being singletons, with the ten largest covering about 11%. On this clone itself: Its antigen is not known.

The TCR was taken from an adult with an advanced solid tumor such as melanoma, head and neck, liver or kidney cancer. This specimen was CD4+ or CD8+ T cells sorted from blood, taken in a trial of the OX40 agonist ivuxolimab.

The DNA for the CDR3 is TGTGCCAGCAGCGCTGTGGACTTCACAGATACGCAGTATTTT. It translates to CASSAVDFTDTQYF. This rearrangement joins TRBV9 to TRBJ2-3; weak D call: TRBD2 (5 bases). This CDR3 contains 14 residues. The germline gives CDR1 SGDLS, CDR2 YYNGEE. Trimming took off 3 bases at V and 2 bases at J, with 10 bases between the two ends.